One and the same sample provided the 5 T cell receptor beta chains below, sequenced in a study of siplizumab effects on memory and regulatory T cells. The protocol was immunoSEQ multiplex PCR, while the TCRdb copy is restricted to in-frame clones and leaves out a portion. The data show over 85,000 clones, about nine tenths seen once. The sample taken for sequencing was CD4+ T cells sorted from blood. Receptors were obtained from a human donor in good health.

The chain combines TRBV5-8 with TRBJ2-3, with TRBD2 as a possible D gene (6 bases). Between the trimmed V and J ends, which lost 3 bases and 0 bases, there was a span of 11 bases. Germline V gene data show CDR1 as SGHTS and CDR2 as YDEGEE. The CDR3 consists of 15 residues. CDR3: CASSSLAFSTDTQYF. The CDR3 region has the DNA TGTGCCAGCAGCTCTCTAGCGTTTAGCACAGATACGCAGTATTTT.

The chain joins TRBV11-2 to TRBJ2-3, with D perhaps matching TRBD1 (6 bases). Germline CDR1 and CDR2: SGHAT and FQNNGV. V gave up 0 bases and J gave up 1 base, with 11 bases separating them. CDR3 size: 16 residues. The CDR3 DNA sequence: TGTGCCAGCAGCTTAGACGGGCCAGGGGGCACAGATACGCAGTATTTT. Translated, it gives CASSLDGPGGTDTQYF.

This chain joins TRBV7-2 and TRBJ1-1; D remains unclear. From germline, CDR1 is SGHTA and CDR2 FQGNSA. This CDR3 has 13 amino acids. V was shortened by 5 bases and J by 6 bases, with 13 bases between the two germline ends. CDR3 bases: TGTGCCAGCAGCCCCCGCGGCGGCGCTGAAGCTTTCTTT. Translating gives CASSPRGGAEAFF.

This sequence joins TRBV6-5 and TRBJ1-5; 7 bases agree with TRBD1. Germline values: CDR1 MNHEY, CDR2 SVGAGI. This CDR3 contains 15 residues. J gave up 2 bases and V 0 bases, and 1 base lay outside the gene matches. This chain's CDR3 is CASSYSTGGNQPQHF. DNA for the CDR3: TGTGCCAGCAGTTACTCTACAGGGGGCAATCAGCCCCAGCATTTT.

CDR3 coding DNA: TGTGCCAGCAGTTTGTCAGGGATCTATGGCTACACCTTC. Amino acids: CASSLSGIYGYTF. V and J are TRBV6-6 and TRBJ1-2, with a possible D match to TRBD1 (5 bases). V lost 4 bases, J lost 4 bases, and 10 bases lay in between. The CDR3 has 13 residues. The germline gives CDR1 MNHNY, CDR2 SVGAGI (reference sequence).